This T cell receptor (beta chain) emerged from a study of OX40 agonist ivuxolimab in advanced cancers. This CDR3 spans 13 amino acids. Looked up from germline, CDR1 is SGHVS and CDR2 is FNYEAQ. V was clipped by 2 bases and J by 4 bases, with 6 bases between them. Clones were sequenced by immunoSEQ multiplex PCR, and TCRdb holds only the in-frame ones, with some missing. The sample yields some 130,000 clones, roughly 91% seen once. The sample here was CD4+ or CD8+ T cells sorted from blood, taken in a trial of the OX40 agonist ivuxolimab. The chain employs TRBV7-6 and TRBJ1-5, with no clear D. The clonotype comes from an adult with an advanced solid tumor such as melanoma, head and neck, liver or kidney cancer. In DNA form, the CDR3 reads TGTGCCAGCAGCTTATCGGGGAATCAGCCCCAGCATTTT. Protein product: CASSLSGNQPQHF.